Below are 21 T cell receptor beta chains sequenced from a single sample in a study of OX40 agonist ivuxolimab in advanced cancers. Measured with immunoSEQ multiplex PCR; TCRdb has only the in-frame clones, and not every one. The sample lists tens of thousands of clones, about four fifths occurring once. The sample was CD4+ or CD8+ T cells sorted from blood, taken in a trial of the OX40 agonist ivuxolimab. Receptor source: an adult with an advanced solid tumor such as melanoma, head and neck, liver or kidney cancer.

This clone was detected only once. The genes are TRBV7-2 and TRBJ2-7, with unresolved D. Trimming cost V 6 bases and J 0 bases, with 12 bases left between them. Germline V gene sequence: CDR1 SGHTA, CDR2 FQGNSA. The CDR3 runs 14 residues. The CDR3 loop is CASRPIRYSYEQYF. In DNA form, the CDR3 reads TGTGCCAGCAGACCTATACGGTACTCCTACGAGCAGTACTTC. Complete variable domain (other parts from reference TRBV7-2 and TRBJ2-7): GAGVSQSPSNKVTEKGKDVELRCDPISGHTALYWYRQSLGQGLEFLIYFQGNSAPDKSGLPSDRFSAERTGGSVSTLTIQRTQQEDSAVYLCASRPIRYSYEQYFGPGTRLTVT.

The chain links TRBV10-3 to TRBJ2-5, with 7 bases identical to TRBD2. The CDR3 sequence is 15 residues long. Per the germline V gene, CDR1 is ENHRY and CDR2 is SYGVKD. Trimming cost V 3 bases and J 1 base; bases outside gene matches: 5. This chain's CDR3 is CAISESGGVQETQYF. CDR3 DNA: TGTGCCATCAGTGAATCTGGGGGGGTCCAAGAGACCCAGTACTTC.

V usage is TRBV6-5 and J usage is TRBJ1-4; D call uncertain. The CDR3 covers 14 residues. Trimming shortened V by 0 bases and J by 4 bases, and 6 bases separated the two germline ends. Germline lookup yields CDR1 MNHEY and CDR2 SVGAGI. CDR3 region: CASSYSNDNEKLFF. The CDR3, as DNA: TGTGCCAGCAGTTACTCGAATGATAATGAAAAACTGTTTTTT.

This clone has a handful of counts. V gene TRBV7-9 combines with J gene TRBJ1-2; TRBD1 might be the D (5 bases). Germline loops: CDR1 SEHNR, CDR2 FQNEAQ (reference sequence). The CDR3 spans 11 residues. Trimming took 8 bases from V and 5 from J, leaving 9 bases between them. The DNA of the CDR3 is TGTGCCAGCGGGGGGAGGTATGGCTACACCTTC. It codes for CASGGRYGYTF.

The V call is TRBV5-1, the J call TRBJ2-3; TRBD1 aligns across 7 bases. The germline gives CDR1 SGHRS, CDR2 YFSETQ. J lost 2 bases, V lost 3 bases, and 6 bases had no gene match. This CDR3 has 15 residues. CDR3 in amino acids: CASSSTGVPTDTQYF. Written as DNA, the CDR3 is TGCGCCAGCAGCTCAACAGGGGTTCCCACAGATACGCAGTATTTT.

This clone was seen only a few times. This rearrangement joins TRBV10-1 to TRBJ2-7, with D possibly called TRBD1 or TRBD2 (5 bases each). This CDR3 is built from 12 residues. V was trimmed by 2 bases and J by 3 bases, leaving 5 bases between them. The germline V gene has CDR1 WNHNN and CDR2 SYGVQD (reference sequence). The CDR3 sequence is CASSEGGYEQYF. The CDR3 nucleotides read TGCGCCAGCAGTGAGGGGGGCTACGAGCAGTACTTC.

This clone is labeled medium-sized. The chain has TRBV7-6 and TRBJ1-1, with 7 nucleotides matching TRBD1. V was clipped by 5 bases and J by 6 bases; unmatched bases: 15. Germline CDR1 is SGHVS and CDR2 is FNYEAQ. The CDR3 sequence is 16 residues long. The CDR3 region has the DNA TGTGCCAGCAGCCAGCGAGGGACAGAGGGACCTTCTGAAGCTTTCTTT. Protein sequence: CASSQRGTEGPSEAFF.

V usage is TRBV29-1 and J usage is TRBJ2-3, with 14 positions matching TRBD2. After removal of 5 bases from V and 6 bases from J, the junction contained 4 bases not matched to a gene. CDR3 length equals 14 residues. CDR1 SQVTM and CDR2 ANQGSEA come from the germline V gene. CDR3 residues: CSVRLAGGPDTQYF. DNA of the CDR3: TGCAGCGTTCGACTAGCGGGAGGGCCTGATACGCAGTATTTT.

The chain links TRBV7-9 to TRBJ2-7, with TRBD2 as a possible D gene (6 bases). Germline V gene sequence: CDR1 SEHNR, CDR2 FQNEAQ (reference sequence). The CDR3 is made up of 12 amino acids. The V and J ends lost 5 bases and 3 bases respectively, with 8 bases between them. In DNA, the CDR3 is TGTGCCAGCAGCCAGGACTACTACGAGCAGTACTTC. It translates to CASSQDYYEQYF.

The rearrangement links TRBV9 to TRBJ2-3, with 10 bases lining up with TRBD2. In germline, CDR1 is SGDLS, CDR2 YYNGEE. The CDR3 length is 17 residues. V shed 4 bases and J 2 bases; nucleotides not matched to a gene: 10. As DNA, the CDR3 is TGTGCCAGCAGCCAATTTTTAGCGGGGGGCCTCACAGATACGCAGTATTTT. Its protein is CASSQFLAGGLTDTQYF.

The chain employs TRBV6-1 and TRBJ2-3; the D is unclear. The germline V gene has CDR1 MNHNS and CDR2 SASEGT. The V end was cut by 5 bases, the J end by 5 bases, with 8 bases between. The CDR3 totals 12 residues. The CDR3 protein is CASSWSIDTQYF. CDR3 coding DNA: TGTGCCAGCAGTTGGTCGATAGATACGCAGTATTTT.

The V and J genes are TRBV28 and TRBJ1-4, with TRBD1 identical over 9 bases. The junction had 11 bases not matched to a gene; V was cut back by 7 bases and J by 8 bases. From germline, CDR1 is MDHEN and CDR2 SYDVKM. The CDR3 spans 15 residues. For the CDR3, the DNA is TGTGCCAGCACAACCACAGGGGGCGCCTCCGAAAAACTGTTTTTT. Its protein is CASTTTGGASEKLFF.

This chain uses TRBV7-8 with TRBJ2-7, with TRBD2 matching 9 bases. Germline assignment: CDR1 SGHVS and CDR2 FQNEAQ. The CDR3 extends over 14 amino acids. V dropped 9 bases and J dropped 4; count of bases not matched to a gene: 10. The CDR3 nucleotides read TGTGCCAGTTCCGGGACTAGCAGACGATACGAGCAGTACTTC. It translates to CASSGTSRRYEQYF. Together with reference TRBV7-8 and TRBJ2-7, the CDR3 gives the full variable domain: GAGVSQSPRYKVAKRGQDVALRCDPISGHVSLFWYQQALGQGPEFLTYFQNEAQLDKSGLPSDRFFAERPEGSVSTLKIQRTQQEDSAVYLCASSGTSRRYEQYFGPGTRLTVT.

This chain uses TRBV5-1 with TRBJ2-3; TRBD1 matches 10 bases. V lost 7 bases to trimming and J lost 5 bases; unmatched junction nucleotides: 4. Germline-derived CDR1 and CDR2 are SGHRS and YFSETQ. This CDR3 is built from 13 residues. The CDR3 is CASWDRGGDTQYF. CDR3 nucleotides: TGCGCCAGCTGGGACAGGGGTGGAGATACGCAGTATTTT.

DNA of the CDR3: TGTGCCAGCAGGCCGACAGGGGAAGATGGCTACACCTTC. Its protein is CASRPTGEDGYTF. The gene calls are TRBV28 and TRBJ1-2; TRBD1 aligns across 8 bases. V shed 6 bases, J shed 6 bases, and the junction held 6 bases outside the gene matches. Germline lookup yields CDR1 MDHEN and CDR2 SYDVKM. The CDR3 contains 13 residues.

This clone was picked up one time. V and J are TRBV4-3 and TRBJ2-3, with D uncertain. The length of the CDR3 is 15 residues. Trimming shortened V by 1 base and J by 3 bases, and 11 bases separated the two germline ends. Per the germline V gene, CDR1 is LGHNA and CDR2 is YSLEER. CDR3 amino acids: CASSQALLGTDTQYF. The CDR3 nucleotides read TGCGCCAGCAGCCAAGCGCTACTCGGGACAGATACGCAGTATTTT.

The chain recombines TRBV5-1 with TRBJ2-3, with 9 bases that match TRBD2. The V segment lost 4 bases and the J segment 4 bases; nucleotides outside the gene matches: 10. The germline V gene has CDR1 SGHRS and CDR2 YFSETQ. The CDR3 loop spans 16 amino acids. CDR3 nucleotide sequence: TGCGCCAGCAGCGGAGGAGCGGGGGGTGGGGCAGATACGCAGTATTTT. Protein product: CASSGGAGGGADTQYF.

This clone was counted once. The same CDR3 is also encoded by other DNA sequences in this sample. This chain links TRBV7-2 with TRBJ2-7; D is perhaps TRBD1 or TRBD2 (5 bases each). CDR1 and CDR2 from the germline V gene are SGHTA and FQGNSA. The CDR3 runs 14 residues. Trimming pared 6 bases from V and 6 bases from J, leaving 18 bases between. In DNA form, the CDR3 reads TGTGCCAGCAGTTCCGGGACCGGGGCTGGCGAGCAGTACTTC. It codes for CASSSGTGAGEQYF.

This rearrangement joins TRBV4-1 to TRBJ2-6, with 9 nucleotides matching TRBD1. Germline-derived CDR1 and CDR2 are MGHRA and YSYEKL. With V trimmed by 3 bases and J by 4 bases, 4 bases remained unmatched. The CDR3 runs to 16 residues. The CDR3 bases are TGCGCCAGCAGCCAGCACAGGGGGCCGGGGGCCAACGTCCTGACTTTC. Amino acid sequence: CASSQHRGPGANVLTF.

This chain links TRBV2 with TRBJ1-5; tentative D call: TRBD1 (5 bases). From germline, CDR1 is SNHLY and CDR2 FYNNEI. The CDR3 loop spans 16 amino acids. V dropped 5 bases and J dropped 3 bases, with 17 bases sitting between them. DNA of the CDR3: TGTGCCAGCAGTTCTCAGGGCGTGGTAAACAATCAGCCCCAGCATTTT. This gives the protein CASSSQGVVNNQPQHF.

The gene calls are TRBV2 and TRBJ2-7; D remains ambiguous. The V end lost 8 bases, the J end lost 8 bases, and 7 bases lay between the germline ends. In germline, CDR1 is SNHLY, CDR2 FYNNEI. The length of the CDR3 is 9 residues. CDR3 region: CASGIKQYF. CDR3 sequence (DNA): TGTGCCAGCGGTATCAAGCAGTACTTC.